A selection of T cell receptor beta chains follows, all from one sample in a study of cytomegalovirus exposure and HLA in healthy donors. Clones were sequenced by immunoSEQ multiplex PCR, and TCRdb holds only the in-frame ones, with some missing. The data show about 150,000 clones, approximately 84% seen once. The sample taken for sequencing was PBMCs. These TCRs come from a man aged 25-45 years in good health and CMV-seropositive. Each CDR3 is given with its conserved first and last residue.

CDR3aa: CASSPGQGVGYTF
j_gene: TRBJ1-2
v_gene: TRBV7-9

CDR3aa: CASSVVPKPPNYGYTF
j_gene: TRBJ1-2
v_gene: TRBV9

CDR3aa: CASSLGLASYNEQFF
j_gene: TRBJ2-1
v_gene: TRBV5-1

CDR3aa: CASTSKGGGWQYF
j_gene: TRBJ2-7
v_gene: TRBV7-9

CDR3aa: CSVREQGGSNQPQHF
j_gene: TRBJ1-5
v_gene: TRBV29-1

CDR3aa: CAPTWEASSYNEQFF
j_gene: TRBJ2-1
v_gene: TRBV7-6

CDR3aa: CASSGTGQVLRTEAFF
j_gene: TRBJ1-1
v_gene: TRBV2

CDR3aa: CSSLGQLSYNEQFF
j_gene: TRBJ2-1
v_gene: TRBV29-1

CDR3aa: CASSAGTATYNEQFF
j_gene: TRBJ2-1
v_gene: TRBV2

CDR3aa: CASSLENSGANVLTF
j_gene: TRBJ2-6
v_gene: TRBV5-4

CDR3aa: CASSIDRGHVVYGYTF
j_gene: TRBJ1-2
v_gene: TRBV19

CDR3aa: CASSISQVSTEAFF
j_gene: TRBJ1-1
v_gene: TRBV19

CDR3aa: CASSPSNTEAFF
j_gene: TRBJ1-1
v_gene: TRBV7-9

CDR3aa: CASTPKDSSRETQYF
j_gene: TRBJ2-5
v_gene: TRBV27

CDR3aa: CASSDSLASGYNEQFF
j_gene: TRBJ2-1
v_gene: TRBV6-4

CDR3aa: CASSPPGQRYNEQFF
j_gene: TRBJ2-1
v_gene: TRBV18

CDR3aa: CASSPGQGVGYTF
j_gene: TRBJ1-2
v_gene: TRBV5-1

CDR3aa: CASSYSAALGSPLHF
j_gene: TRBJ1-6
v_gene: TRBV6-5

CDR3aa: CASKPSTATGTGSETQYF
j_gene: TRBJ2-5
v_gene: TRBV2

CDR3aa: CASSTGQTAVTF
j_gene: TRBJ1-2
v_gene: TRBV11-3

CDR3aa: CASSLEGGMGNQPQHF
j_gene: TRBJ1-5
v_gene: TRBV5-6

CDR3aa: CAWSLGLMNTEAFF
j_gene: TRBJ1-1
v_gene: TRBV30

CDR3aa: CASANPGGNTIYF
j_gene: TRBJ1-3
v_gene: TRBV7-2

CDR3aa: CSVRQDTGELFF
j_gene: TRBJ2-2
v_gene: TRBV29-1

CDR3aa: CASSLRGWYSEAFF
j_gene: TRBJ1-1
v_gene: TRBV5-8

CDR3aa: CASGSVGGREQYF
j_gene: TRBJ2-7
v_gene: TRBV27

CDR3aa: CASSDAGRGDYGYTF
j_gene: TRBJ1-2
v_gene: TRBV25-1

CDR3aa: CASSRTSGDSTDTQYF
j_gene: TRBJ2-3
v_gene: TRBV5-1

CDR3aa: CASSSQGEQYF
j_gene: TRBJ2-7
v_gene: TRBV7-3

CDR3aa: CASSFRTGDEQYF
j_gene: TRBJ2-7
v_gene: TRBV5-1

CDR3aa: CASGPEGYQPQHF
j_gene: TRBJ1-5
v_gene: TRBV12-5

CDR3aa: CASSLYDTGMSSYNEQFF
j_gene: TRBJ2-1
v_gene: TRBV9

CDR3aa: CASSETSGREQYF
j_gene: TRBJ2-7
v_gene: TRBV10-1

CDR3aa: CASSPDGTLAGELFF
j_gene: TRBJ2-2
v_gene: TRBV7-2

CDR3aa: CASSPGQTSNQPQHF
j_gene: TRBJ1-5
v_gene: TRBV25-1

CDR3aa: CASTATEGSNEQFF
j_gene: TRBJ2-1
v_gene: TRBV6-5

CDR3aa: CASSSLGGSHEQYF
j_gene: TRBJ2-7
v_gene: TRBV7-9

CDR3aa: CASAIGQGRWNTEAFF
j_gene: TRBJ1-1
v_gene: TRBV10-1

CDR3aa: CASSTTGVTEAFF
j_gene: TRBJ1-1
v_gene: TRBV11-3

CDR3aa: CASSLRQDPLPNTGELFF
j_gene: TRBJ2-2
v_gene: TRBV7-6

CDR3aa: CASSFGRGVSTDTQYF
j_gene: TRBJ2-3
v_gene: TRBV7-3

CDR3aa: CASSLAQGYNEQFF
j_gene: TRBJ2-1
v_gene: TRBV11-2

CDR3aa: CASSVEGGETDTQYF
j_gene: TRBJ2-3
v_gene: TRBV9

CDR3aa: CASSLVPYGTNSYEQYF
j_gene: TRBJ2-7
v_gene: TRBV5-8

CDR3aa: CASSPGGSGGAAQYF
j_gene: TRBJ2-7
v_gene: TRBV9

CDR3aa: CASSPRGGNTEAFF
j_gene: TRBJ1-1
v_gene: TRBV5-4

CDR3aa: CASSQDPAGGLYEQYF
j_gene: TRBJ2-7
v_gene: TRBV4-1

CDR3aa: CASSEYRGINEQYF
j_gene: TRBJ2-7
v_gene: TRBV2

CDR3aa: CASSLDPMLSGYTF
j_gene: TRBJ1-2
v_gene: TRBV11-2

CDR3aa: CASSLVVEAAEAFF
j_gene: TRBJ1-1
v_gene: TRBV5-1

CDR3aa: CASPGTQNTEAFF
j_gene: TRBJ1-1
v_gene: TRBV6-7

CDR3aa: CASSFIRNTEAFF
j_gene: TRBJ1-1
v_gene: TRBV7-2